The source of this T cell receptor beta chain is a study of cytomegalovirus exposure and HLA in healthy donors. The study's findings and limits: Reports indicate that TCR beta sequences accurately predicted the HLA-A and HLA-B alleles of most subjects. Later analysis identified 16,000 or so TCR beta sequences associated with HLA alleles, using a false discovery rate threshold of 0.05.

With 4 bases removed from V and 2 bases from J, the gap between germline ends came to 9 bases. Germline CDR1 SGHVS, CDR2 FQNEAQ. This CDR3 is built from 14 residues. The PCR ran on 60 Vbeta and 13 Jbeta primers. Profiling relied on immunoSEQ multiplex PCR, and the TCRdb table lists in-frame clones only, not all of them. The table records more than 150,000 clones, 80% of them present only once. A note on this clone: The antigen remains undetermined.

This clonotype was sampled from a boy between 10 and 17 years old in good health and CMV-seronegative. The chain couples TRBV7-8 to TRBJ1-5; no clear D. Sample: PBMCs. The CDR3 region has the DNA TGTGCCAGCAGCTACTGGGCAGGCAATCAGCCCCAGCATTTT. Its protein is CASSYWAGNQPQHF. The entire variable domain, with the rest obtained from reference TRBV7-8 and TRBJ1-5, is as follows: GAGVSQSPRYKVAKRGQDVALRCDPISGHVSLFWYQQALGQGPEFLTYFQNEAQLDKSGLPSDRFFAERPEGSVSTLKIQRTQQEDSAVYLCASSYWAGNQPQHFGDGTRLSIL.